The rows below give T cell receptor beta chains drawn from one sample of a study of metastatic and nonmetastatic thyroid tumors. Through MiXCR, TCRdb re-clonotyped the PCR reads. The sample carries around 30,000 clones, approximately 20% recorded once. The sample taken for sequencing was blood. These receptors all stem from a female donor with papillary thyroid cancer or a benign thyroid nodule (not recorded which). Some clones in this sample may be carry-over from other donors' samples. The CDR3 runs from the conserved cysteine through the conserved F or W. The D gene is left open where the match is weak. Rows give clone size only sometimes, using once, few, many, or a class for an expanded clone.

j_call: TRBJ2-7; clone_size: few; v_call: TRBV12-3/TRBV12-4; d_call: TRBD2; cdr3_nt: TGTGCCAGCAGTAGCGGGGGGGAGTCCTACGAGCAGTACTTC; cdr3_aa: CASSSGGESYEQYF
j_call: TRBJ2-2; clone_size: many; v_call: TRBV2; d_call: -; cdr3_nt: TGTGCCACCTCAGCATACGACGAGGGATGGGCCGGGGAGCTGTTTTTT; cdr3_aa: CATSAYDEGWAGELFF
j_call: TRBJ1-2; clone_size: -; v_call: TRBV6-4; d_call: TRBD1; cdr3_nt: TGTGCCAGCAGTTACTCTCAAAACAACAGGGGCCGCTACACCTTC; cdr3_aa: CASSYSQNNRGRYTF
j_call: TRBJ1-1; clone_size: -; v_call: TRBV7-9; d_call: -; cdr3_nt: TGTGCCAGCAGTACAGGGCGGGTCCCTGAAGCTTTCTTT; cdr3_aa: CASSTGRVPEAFF
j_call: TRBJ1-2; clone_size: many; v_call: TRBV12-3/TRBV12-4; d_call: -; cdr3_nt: TGTGCCAGCAGTACAGGGCGCTCAGACTATGGCTACACCTTC; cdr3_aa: CASSTGRSDYGYTF
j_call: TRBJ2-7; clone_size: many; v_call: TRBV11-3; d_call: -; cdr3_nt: TGTGCCAGCAGCTCCCCAAGGGAAAAAGTAGGGTACGAGCAGTACTTC; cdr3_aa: CASSSPREKVGYEQYF
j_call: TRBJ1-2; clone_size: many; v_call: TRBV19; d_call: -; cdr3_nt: TGTGCCAGTAGTATTGAGGATAACTATGGCTACACCTTC; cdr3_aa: CASSIEDNYGYTF
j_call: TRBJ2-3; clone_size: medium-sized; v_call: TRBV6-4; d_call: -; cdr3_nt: TGTGCCAGCAGTGACGGACAGAGCACAGATACGCAGTATTTT; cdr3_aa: CASSDGQSTDTQYF
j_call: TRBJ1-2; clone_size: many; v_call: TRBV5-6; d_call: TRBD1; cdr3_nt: TGTGCCAGCAGCTCACAGGGGGCGACTGGCTACACCTTC; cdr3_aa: CASSSQGATGYTF
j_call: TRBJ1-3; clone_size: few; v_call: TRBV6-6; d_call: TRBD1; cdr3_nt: TGTGCCAGCAGTTACTCGGGCAGGGGGCTTGGAAACACCATATATTTT; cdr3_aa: CASSYSGRGLGNTIYF
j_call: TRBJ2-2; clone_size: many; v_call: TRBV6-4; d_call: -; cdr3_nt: TGTGCCAGCAGTGACTCGATAGAGACCGGGGAGCTGTTTTTT; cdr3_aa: CASSDSIETGELFF
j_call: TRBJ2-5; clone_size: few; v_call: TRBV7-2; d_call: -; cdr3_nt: TGTGCCAGCAGCCTCCGAAGGGAGACCCAGTACTTC; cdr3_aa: CASSLRRETQYF
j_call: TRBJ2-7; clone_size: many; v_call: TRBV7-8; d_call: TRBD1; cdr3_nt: TGTGCCAGCAGCGCCGCATGGACAGGGGGCGACTACGAGCAGTACTTC; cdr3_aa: CASSAAWTGGDYEQYF
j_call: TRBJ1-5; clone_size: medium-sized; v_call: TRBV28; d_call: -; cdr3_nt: TGTGCCAGCAGTTTAAATCAGCCCCAGCATTTT; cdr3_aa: CASSLNQPQHF
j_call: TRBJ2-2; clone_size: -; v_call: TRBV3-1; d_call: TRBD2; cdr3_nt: TGTGCCAGCAGCCAAGATTGGGCGGGGGTGACCGGGGAGCTGTTTTTT; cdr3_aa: CASSQDWAGVTGELFF
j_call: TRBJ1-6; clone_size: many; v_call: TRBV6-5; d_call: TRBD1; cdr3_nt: TGTGCCAGCAGTTACGCGGGACAGTATTCACCCCTCCACTTT; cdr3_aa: CASSYAGQYSPLHF
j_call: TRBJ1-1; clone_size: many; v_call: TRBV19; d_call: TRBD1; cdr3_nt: TGCGCCAGTAGTATAGGACAGGGGGCCGCTGAAGCTTTCTTT; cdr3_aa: CASSIGQGAAEAFF
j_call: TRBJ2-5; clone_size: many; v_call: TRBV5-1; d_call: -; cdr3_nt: TGCGCCAGCAGCTTAGACCCGTGGGCCAAAGAGACCCAGTACTTC; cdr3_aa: CASSLDPWAKETQYF
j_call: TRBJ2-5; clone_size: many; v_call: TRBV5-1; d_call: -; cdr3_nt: TGCGCCAGCAGCCCCTCACAGGGAGTCCAAGAGACCCAGTACTTC; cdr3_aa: CASSPSQGVQETQYF
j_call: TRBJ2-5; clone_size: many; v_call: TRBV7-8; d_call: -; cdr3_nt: TGTGCCAGCAGCACCCGGATAGCGGAGCCCGCGGCCCAGTACTTC; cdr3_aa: CASSTRIAEPAAQYF
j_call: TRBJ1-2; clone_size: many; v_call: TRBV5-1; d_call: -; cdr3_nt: TGCGCCAGCAGCTTGGATAACTATGGCTACACCTTC; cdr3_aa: CASSLDNYGYTF
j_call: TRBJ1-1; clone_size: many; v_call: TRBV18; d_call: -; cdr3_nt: TGTGCCAGCTCACCACCGTCGAGTACTGAAGCTTTCTTT; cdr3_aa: CASSPPSSTEAFF
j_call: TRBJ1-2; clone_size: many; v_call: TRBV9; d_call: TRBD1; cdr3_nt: TGTGCCAGCAGCGATTACAGGGGGTCCGGTGGCTACACCTTC; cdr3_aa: CASSDYRGSGGYTF
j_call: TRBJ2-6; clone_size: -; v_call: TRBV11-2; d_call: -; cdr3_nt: TGTGCCAGCAGCTTAGAACTGGCTGGGGCCAACGTCCTGACTTTC; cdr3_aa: CASSLELAGANVLTF
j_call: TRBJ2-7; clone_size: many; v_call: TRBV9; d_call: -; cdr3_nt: TGTGCCAGCAGCGTAGAGGCCGCGGGGTTCGGGGAGCAGTACTTC; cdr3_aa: CASSVEAAGFGEQYF
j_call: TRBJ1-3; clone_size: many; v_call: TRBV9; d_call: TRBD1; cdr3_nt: TGTGCCAGCAGCGTAGGACAGGGTCAAGGAAACACCATATATTTT; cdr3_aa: CASSVGQGQGNTIYF
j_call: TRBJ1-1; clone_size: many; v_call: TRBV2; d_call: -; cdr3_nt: TGTGCCAGCAGGGCAGGGTTACAGAACACTGAAGCTTTCTTT; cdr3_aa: CASRAGLQNTEAFF
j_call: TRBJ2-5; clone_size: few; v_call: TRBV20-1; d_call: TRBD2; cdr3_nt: TGCAGTGCTCAGCTCGCGGGGGGGATCCAAGAGACCCAGTACTTC; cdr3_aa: CSAQLAGGIQETQYF
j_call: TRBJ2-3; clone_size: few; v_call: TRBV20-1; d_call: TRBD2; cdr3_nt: TGCAGTGCTAGAGCCCTCGGGCTAGCGGGAGGAGATACGCAGTATTTT; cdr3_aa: CSARALGLAGGDTQYF
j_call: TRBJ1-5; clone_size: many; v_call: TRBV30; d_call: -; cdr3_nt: TGTGCCTGGAGTGTACAAGGTCAGCCCCAGCATTTT; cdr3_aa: CAWSVQGQPQHF
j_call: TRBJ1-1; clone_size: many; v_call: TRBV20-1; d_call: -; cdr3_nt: TGCAGTGCCATTTCAGTAGGGCAGAACACTGAAGCTTTCTTT; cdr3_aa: CSAISVGQNTEAFF
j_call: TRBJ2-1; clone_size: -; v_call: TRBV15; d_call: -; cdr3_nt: TGTGCCACCAGCACCGGGACTTCAGAGGCCTACAATGAGCAGTTCTTC; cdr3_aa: CATSTGTSEAYNEQFF
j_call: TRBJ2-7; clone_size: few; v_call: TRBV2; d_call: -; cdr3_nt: TGTGCCAGCAGTGAAACAGGGGGGGCCTACGAGCAGTACTTC; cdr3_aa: CASSETGGAYEQYF
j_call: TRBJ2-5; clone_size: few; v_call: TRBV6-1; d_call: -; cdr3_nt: TGTGCCAGCAGACGGGACTCACGGGAGACCAAGTACTTC; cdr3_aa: CASRRDSRETKYF
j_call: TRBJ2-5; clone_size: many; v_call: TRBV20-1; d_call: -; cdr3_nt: TGCAGTGCTCTACAGGCCTTTGGGGAGACCCAGTACTTC; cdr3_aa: CSALQAFGETQYF
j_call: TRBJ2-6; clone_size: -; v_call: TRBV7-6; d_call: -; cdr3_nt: TGTGCCAGCAGCTTATCGGGTGGTGGGGCCAACGTCCTGACTTTC; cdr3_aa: CASSLSGGGANVLTF
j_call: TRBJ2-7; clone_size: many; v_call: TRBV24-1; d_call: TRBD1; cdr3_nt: TGTGCCACAGGGACAGACGCTACCTACGAGCAGTACTTC; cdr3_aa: CATGTDATYEQYF
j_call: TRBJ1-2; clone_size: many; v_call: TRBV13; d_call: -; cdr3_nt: TGTGCCAGCAGCTCCCCGGGACTCCCGGGGGCCTATGGCTACACCTTC; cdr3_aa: CASSSPGLPGAYGYTF
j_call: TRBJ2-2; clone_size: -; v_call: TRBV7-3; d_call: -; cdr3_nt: TGTGCCAGCAGCTTAAATCGGGTCCTTAACACCGGGGAGCTGTTTTTC; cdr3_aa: CASSLNRVLNTGELFF
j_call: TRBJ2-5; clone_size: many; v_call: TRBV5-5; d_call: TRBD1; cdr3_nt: TGTGCCACCACCAGGGGGCTGGATCAAGAGACCCAGTACTTC; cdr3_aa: CATTRGLDQETQYF
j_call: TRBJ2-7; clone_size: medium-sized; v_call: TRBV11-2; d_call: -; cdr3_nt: TGTGCCAGCAGGTTCGGGGACGACTACGAGCAGTACTTC; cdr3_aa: CASRFGDDYEQYF
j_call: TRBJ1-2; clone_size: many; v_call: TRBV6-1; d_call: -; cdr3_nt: TGTGCCAGCAGTGCTGGAGGTTCCTATGGCTACACCTTC; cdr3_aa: CASSAGGSYGYTF
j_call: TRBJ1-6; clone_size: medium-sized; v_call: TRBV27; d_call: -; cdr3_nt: TGTGCCAGCAGTTTACAAGGGGAATGGTCACCCCTCCACTTT; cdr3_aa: CASSLQGEWSPLHF
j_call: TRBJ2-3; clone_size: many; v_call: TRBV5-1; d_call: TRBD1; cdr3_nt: TGCGCCAGCAGCACAGGACAGGGAAGCACAGATACGCAGTATTTT; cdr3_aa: CASSTGQGSTDTQYF
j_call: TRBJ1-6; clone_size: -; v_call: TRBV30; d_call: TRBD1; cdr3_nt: TGTGCCCGTAAAAAGGGGACAGGGTGGTCACCCCTCCACTTT; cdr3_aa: CARKKGTGWSPLHF
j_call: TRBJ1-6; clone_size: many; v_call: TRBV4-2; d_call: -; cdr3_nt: TGTGCCAGCAGCCAACACACGGTGGAGTCACCCCTCCACTTT; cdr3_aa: CASSQHTVESPLHF
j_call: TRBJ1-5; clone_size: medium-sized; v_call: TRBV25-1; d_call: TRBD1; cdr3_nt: TGTGCCAGCAGTGAATCCCCGGACAGGGGGCTAGATCAGCCCCAGCATTTT; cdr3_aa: CASSESPDRGLDQPQHF
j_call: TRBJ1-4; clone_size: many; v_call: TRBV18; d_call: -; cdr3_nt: TGTGCCAGCTCGCTACAGGAGGTCGGGTGGGAAAAACTGTTTTTT; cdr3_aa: CASSLQEVGWEKLFF
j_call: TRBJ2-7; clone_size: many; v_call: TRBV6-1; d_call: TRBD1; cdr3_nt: TGTGCCAGCAGCCCTGGACAGGGCGAGCAGTACTTC; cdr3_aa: CASSPGQGEQYF
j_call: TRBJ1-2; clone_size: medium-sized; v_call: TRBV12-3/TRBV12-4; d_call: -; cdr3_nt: TGTGCCAGCAGTATTGCAGACAGATGGGAGAGTGGCTACACCTTC; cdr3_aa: CASSIADRWESGYTF
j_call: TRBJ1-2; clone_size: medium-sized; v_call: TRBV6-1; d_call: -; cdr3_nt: TGTGCCAGCAGTGAAGGTAAAGCTATCTATGGCTACACCTTC; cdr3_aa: CASSEGKAIYGYTF
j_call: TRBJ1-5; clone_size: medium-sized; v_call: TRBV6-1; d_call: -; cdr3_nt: TGTGCCAGCAGTGAAGCGGGGCAGGGTAGTAAGCCCCAGCATTTT; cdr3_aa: CASSEAGQGSKPQHF
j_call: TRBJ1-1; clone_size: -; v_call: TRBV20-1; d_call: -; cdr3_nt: TGCAGTGCTAGGAGACAATTTCGACAGAAGAACTGTGAAGCTTTCTTT; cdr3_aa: CSARRQFRQKNCEAFF
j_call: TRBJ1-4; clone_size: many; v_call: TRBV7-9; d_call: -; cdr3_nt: TGTGCCAGCAGCTTAGGCGGACAGTGGAATGAAAAACTGTTTTTT; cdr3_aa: CASSLGGQWNEKLFF